These T cell receptor beta chains were read from a single sample in a study of graft-versus-host responses after intestinal transplantation. These receptors lack a known antigen. Assay: immunoSEQ multiplex PCR; the TCRdb copy retains only in-frame clones and omits some. The sample holds tens of thousands of clones; 85% to 95% are singletons and the top ten take about 0.41%. This sample comprised unstimulated CD4+ T cells sorted from spleen or lymph node cells, obtained before transplant. These receptors originate from a human donor who was the organ donor for an intestinal transplant. The CDR3 runs from the conserved cysteine through the conserved F or W. Each record gives: V gene, clone size, D gene, J gene, CDR3 protein, CDR3 DNA. The D gene is left open where the match is weak. The size entry is marked missing in some rows and otherwise reads once, few, many or a size class.

V gene: TRBV19
clone size: NA
D gene: NA
J gene: TRBJ2-1
CDR3 protein: CASSYETRYNEQFF
CDR3 DNA: TGTGCCAGTAGTTATGAGACGAGATACAATGAGCAGTTCTTC

V gene: TRBV9
clone size: NA
D gene: NA
J gene: TRBJ2-7
CDR3 protein: CASSFGGVYEQYF
CDR3 DNA: TGTGCCAGCAGCTTCGGCGGGGTATACGAGCAGTACTTC

V gene: TRBV1
clone size: NA
D gene: NA
J gene: TRBJ1-1
CDR3 protein: CTSPPILNTEAFF
CDR3 DNA: TGCACCAGCCCCCCGATCCTCAACACTGAAGCTTTCTTT

V gene: TRBV5-4
clone size: NA
D gene: TRBD1
J gene: TRBJ1-1
CDR3 protein: CASSSTDRANTEAFF
CDR3 DNA: TGTGCCAGCAGCTCCACGGACAGGGCTAACACTGAAGCTTTCTTT

V gene: TRBV27
clone size: few
D gene: TRBD2
J gene: TRBJ2-2
CDR3 protein: CASTPYPILGGTYTGELFF
CDR3 DNA: TGTGCCAGCACCCCCTATCCCATCCTCGGGGGGACCTACACCGGGGAGCTGTTTTTT

V gene: TRBV7-2
clone size: NA
D gene: NA
J gene: TRBJ2-7
CDR3 protein: CASSLGSYEQYF
CDR3 DNA: TGTGCCAGCAGCTTAGGCAGCTACGAGCAGTACTTC

V gene: TRBV7-2
clone size: NA
D gene: NA
J gene: TRBJ2-5
CDR3 protein: CASSLSWTAQETQYF
CDR3 DNA: TGTGCCAGCAGCTTATCCTGGACCGCGCAAGAGACCCAGTACTTC

V gene: TRBV6-6
clone size: NA
D gene: TRBD2
J gene: TRBJ2-3
CDR3 protein: CASSSRGGLSTDTQYF
CDR3 DNA: TGTGCCAGCAGTTCCCGGGGAGGGTTGAGTACAGATACGCAGTATTTT

V gene: TRBV27
clone size: NA
D gene: NA
J gene: TRBJ1-5
CDR3 protein: CASSASYSNQPQHF
CDR3 DNA: TGTGCCAGCAGTGCAAGTTATAGCAATCAGCCCCAGCATTTT

V gene: TRBV20-1
clone size: NA
D gene: NA
J gene: TRBJ2-5
CDR3 protein: CSASGQETQYF
CDR3 DNA: TGCAGTGCTTCCGGCCAAGAGACCCAGTACTTC

V gene: TRBV7-2
clone size: NA
D gene: NA
J gene: TRBJ2-1
CDR3 protein: CASSLLRVQDYNEQFF
CDR3 DNA: TGTGCCAGCAGCTTACTTCGAGTCCAGGACTACAATGAGCAGTTCTTC

V gene: TRBV15
clone size: NA
D gene: NA
J gene: TRBJ1-2
CDR3 protein: CATSRGATNYGYTF
CDR3 DNA: TGTGCCACCAGCAGGGGGGCCACTAACTATGGCTACACCTTC

V gene: TRBV7-9
clone size: once
D gene: NA
J gene: TRBJ2-1
CDR3 protein: CASSLKSGSYNEQFF
CDR3 DNA: TGTGCCAGCAGCTTAAAAAGCGGGTCATACAATGAGCAGTTCTTC

V gene: TRBV5-1
clone size: NA
D gene: TRBD1
J gene: TRBJ1-1
CDR3 protein: CASSVTTGRHTEAFF
CDR3 DNA: TGCGCCAGCAGCGTGACGACAGGGAGGCACACTGAAGCTTTCTTT

V gene: TRBV19
clone size: NA
D gene: TRBD1
J gene: TRBJ2-7
CDR3 protein: CASSLQGQAKSYEQYF
CDR3 DNA: TGTGCCAGTAGTCTACAAGGACAGGCGAAATCCTACGAGCAGTACTTC